The 27 T cell receptor beta chains below were found in one sample sequenced in a study of regulatory T cells in long-lasting Graves disease. TCR beta libraries were built with iRepertoire HTBI primers and Arm-PCR of CDR3 regions. TCRdb reprocessed the multiplex PCR reads via MiXCR and lists one record per CDR3 protein. The data show approximately 210,000 distinct CDR3 sequences, about a sixth seen once. Time point of the sample: newly diagnosed GD, antithyroid drugs for less than 3 months. RNA isolated from PBMCs was used to make the TCR library. The source was peripheral blood mononuclear cells (PBMCs), collected at new diagnosis, from a patient treated with antithyroid drugs. Receptor source: a female donor with Graves disease.

Many counts were recorded for this clonotype. V is TRBV6-2 or TRBV6-3 and J is TRBJ2-3; tentative D call: TRBD2 (6 bases). The CDR3 contains 15 residues. Germline-derived CDR1 and CDR2 are MNHEY and SVGEGT. Deletions cut 6 bases from V and 1 base from J, with 14 bases between. As DNA, the CDR3 is TGTGCCAGCAGCGTCCCGGGACTCGGCACAGATACGCAGTATTTT. Its translation: CASSVPGLGTDTQYF.

The rearrangement uses TRBV30 and TRBJ2-1, with 10 positions matching TRBD2. The junction had 6 bases not matched to a gene; V was cut back by 5 bases and J by 2 bases. The germline gives CDR1 GTSNPN, CDR2 SVGIG (reference sequence). This CDR3 contains 15 residues. This chain's CDR3 is CAWAQAGGPYNEQFF. In nucleotides, the CDR3 is TGTGCCTGGGCCCAAGCGGGGGGGCCCTACAATGAGCAGTTCTTC.

The V call is TRBV15, the J call TRBJ2-2; 12 bases map to TRBD2. V lost 1 base and J lost 2; bases outside the gene matches: 2. From germline, CDR1 is LNHNV and CDR2 YYDKDF (reference sequence). This CDR3 has 17 amino acids. Here the CDR3 DNA reads TGTGCCACCAGCAGAGCCGGACTAGCGGGAAACACCGGGGAGCTGTTTTTT. It yields the protein CATSRAGLAGNTGELFF.

This clonotype was observed many times. The gene calls are TRBV20-1 and TRBJ2-1; tentatively, D is TRBD1 (6 bases). The CDR3 is 13 amino acids. V gave up 6 bases and J gave up 5 bases, with 14 bases separating them. CDR1 DFQATT and CDR2 SNEGSKA come from the germline V gene (reference sequence). CDR3 residues: CSAPTGFNNEQFF. For the CDR3, the DNA is TGCAGTGCCCCAACAGGGTTCAACAATGAGCAGTTCTTC.

This clonotype was counted many times. V is TRBV7-9 and J is TRBJ1-1; D is unresolved. Germline-derived CDR1 and CDR2 are SEHNR and FQNEAQ (reference sequence). The CDR3 is made up of 15 amino acids. V dropped 1 base and J dropped 1 base, with 10 bases sitting between them. CDR3 coding DNA: TGTGCCAGCAGCTTAGAAGCATTTTCGAACACTGAAGCTTTCTTT. It codes for CASSLEAFSNTEAFF.

This clonotype has at least ten counts. The chain combines TRBV7-9 with TRBJ2-1; the match to TRBD1 covers 7 bases. This CDR3 has 15 residues. Losses at the gene ends were 5 bases for V and 7 bases for J; bases not matched to a gene: 11. Germline lookup yields CDR1 SEHNR and CDR2 FQNEAQ (reference sequence). The CDR3 spells CASSLLTTGRNEQFF. The CDR3 DNA follows: TGTGCCAGCAGCCTCCTGACGACAGGGCGAAATGAGCAGTTCTTC.

Only a few counts were recorded for this clonotype. This rearrangement joins TRBV4-3 to TRBJ2-2; 8 bases fit TRBD2. J was trimmed by 7 bases and V by 5 bases; bases with no gene match: 9. Per germline, CDR1 LGHNA and CDR2 YSLEER. The CDR3 is made up of 15 amino acids. The CDR3 region has the DNA TGCGCCAGCAGCTCCGGACTAGCCCTCCTCGGGGAGCTGTTTTTT. Its protein product is CASSSGLALLGELFF.

The chain employs TRBV2 and TRBJ2-7, with D uncertain. V gave up 6 bases and J gave up 0 bases, with 6 bases separating them. Germline lookup yields CDR1 SNHLY and CDR2 FYNNEI. The CDR3 spans 12 residues. The CDR3 DNA sequence: TGTGCCAGCAGGACAAACTCCTACGAGCAGTACGTC. This sequence encodes CASRTNSYEQYV.

The rearrangement links TRBV11-2 to TRBJ1-1; a weak D match, TRBD1 (6 bases). Trimming removed 2 bases from V and 2 bases from J, with 12 bases in between. The CDR3 totals 15 residues. The germline CDR1 and CDR2 sequences are SGHAT and FQNNGV. This CDR3 reads CASSLRGAGNTEAFF. As DNA, the CDR3 is TGTGCCAGCAGCTTAAGGGGGGCGGGCAACACTGAAGCTTTCTTT.

This clonotype was seen repeatedly, ten times or more. This chain links TRBV6-1 with TRBJ1-2; possibly TRBD1 for D (6 bases). Germline V lookup: CDR1 MNHNS, CDR2 SASEGT. Trimming left V 6 bases short and J 6 bases short, with 14 bases between. The CDR3 length is 13 residues. The CDR3 loop is CASRVQGTHGYTF. Written as DNA, the CDR3 is TGTGCCAGCAGAGTACAGGGAACGCATGGCTACACCTTC.

At least ten counts were recorded for this clonotype. The gene calls are TRBV2 and TRBJ1-3, with a possible D match to TRBD1 (6 bases). Trimming cost V 5 bases and J 2 bases, with 19 bases left between them. CDR3 length: 17 amino acids. Germline V gives CDR1 SNHLY, CDR2 FYNNEI. The chain's CDR3 is CASSFLGPEGAGNTIYF. DNA for the CDR3: TGTGCCAGCAGTTTTTTGGGCCCCGAGGGGGCTGGAAACACCATATATTTT.

There are many counts of this clonotype. The chain links TRBV6-5 to TRBJ1-1; a possible D gene is TRBD1 (6 bases). The V gene lost 2 bases and the J gene lost 5 bases, with 12 bases spanning the gap. The CDR3 runs to 14 residues. Germline CDR1 reads MNHEY; CDR2 reads SVGAGI. The CDR3 DNA reads as TGTGCCAGCAGTTACGAGGGGGAAAAGACTGAAGCTTTCTTT. This sequence encodes CASSYEGEKTEAFF.

This clonotype was recorded a few times. The V call is TRBV7-9, the J call TRBJ2-7; D possibly corresponds to TRBD2 (6 bases). CDR1 and CDR2 (germline): SEHNR, FQNEAQ (reference sequence). V dropped 6 bases and J dropped 5 bases, with 20 bases sitting between them. CDR3 length: 15 residues. For the CDR3, the DNA is TGTGCCAGCAGTAAGACTCTACCGGGAGTTAACGAGCAGTACTTC. It codes for CASSKTLPGVNEQYF.

In its sample, this clonotype was seen many times. The genes are TRBV30 and TRBJ2-1; 9 bases agree with TRBD2. The CDR3 is 15 amino acids. J gave up 8 bases and V 1 base, and 9 bases lay outside the gene matches. Per the germline V gene, CDR1 is GTSNPN and CDR2 is SVGIG (reference sequence). CDR3 region: CAWSGPAGGVDEQFF. In DNA, the CDR3 is TGTGCCTGGAGTGGGCCAGCGGGAGGCGTCGATGAGCAGTTCTTC. Full variable domain (missing parts from reference TRBV30 and TRBJ2-1): SQTIHQWPATLVQPVGSPLSLECTVEGTSNPNLYWYRQAAGRGLQLLFYSVGIGQISSEVPQNLSASRPQDRQFILSSKKLLLSDSGFYLCAWSGPAGGVDEQFFGPGTRLTVL.

The sample holds a few counts of this clonotype. A read error is likely, as this CDR3 ends without the conserved phenylalanine or tryptophan. The V call is TRBV10-2, the J call TRBJ1-5; TRBD1 matches 8 bases. The CDR3 contains 13 residues. Trimming removed 6 bases from V and 10 bases from J; junction bases left unmatched: 8. The germline CDR1 and CDR2 sequences are WSHSY and SAAADI. The CDR3 protein is CASSRQGRGPQHS. For the CDR3, the DNA is TGCGCCAGCAGCCGACAGGGGAGGGGACCCCAGCATTCT.

This clonotype was detected ten times or more. The chain recombines TRBV6-2 or TRBV6-3 with TRBJ2-2; TRBD2 matches 8 bases. The CDR3 is 16 amino acids. The V gene end was trimmed by 0 bases and the J gene end by 3 bases; junction bases not matched to a gene: 3. CDR1 MNHEY and CDR2 SVGEGT come from the germline V gene. CDR3 residues: CASSYSASGYTGELFF. DNA of the CDR3: TGTGCCAGCAGTTACTCCGCTAGCGGGTACACCGGGGAGCTGTTTTTT.

This clonotype was seen only a few times. The chain has TRBV15 and TRBJ2-7; TRBD1 might be the D (6 bases). The CDR3 loop spans 15 amino acids. V dropped 5 bases and J dropped 2 bases, with 16 bases sitting between them. The germline V gene has CDR1 LNHNV and CDR2 YYDKDF (reference sequence). The CDR3 DNA reads TGTGCCACCAGCGAACCCGACAGGTTAACCTACGAGCAGTACTTC. Protein sequence: CATSEPDRLTYEQYF.

Turning to this clonotype: A much more abundant neighbour one base away suggests this may be a read error. The chain couples TRBV19 to TRBJ2-7; 10 positions match TRBD1. Germline CDR1 reads LNHDA; CDR2 reads SQIVND (reference sequence). V gave up 2 bases and J gave up 7 bases; unmatched junction bases: 8. This CDR3 is built from 15 residues. The CDR3 nucleotides are TGTGCCAGTAGTATAAAGGGACAGGGGACCAGGGAGCAGTACTTC. Translation: CASSIKGQGTREQYF.

At least ten counts were recorded for this clonotype. The chain links TRBV6-1 to TRBJ2-5; D possibly uses TRBD1 or TRBD2 (5 bases each). CDR1 is MNHNS, CDR2 SASEGT, per germline. Trimming removed 5 bases from V and 7 bases from J, with 17 bases in between. This CDR3 is built from 14 residues. In DNA, the CDR3 is TGTGCCAGCAGTACCGGGACGGGCAGAGGGACCCAGTACTTC. This translates into CASSTGTGRGTQYF.

This clonotype was seen many times. This chain links TRBV20-1 with TRBJ1-1; weak D call: TRBD1 (6 bases). The CDR3 length is 14 residues. Germline V gene lookup returns CDR1 DFQATT and CDR2 SNEGSKA (reference sequence). V was trimmed by 5 bases and J by 10 bases, leaving 23 bases between them. As DNA, the CDR3 is TGCAGTGCTGAGCTCAGGGGAGGGGGACTGGGAGCTTTCTTT. It translates to CSAELRGGGLGAFF.

The chain has TRBV18 and TRBJ1-4; D remains ambiguous. Trimming took off 5 bases at V and 4 bases at J, with 11 bases between the two ends. CDR1 is KGHSH, CDR2 LQKENI, per germline. The CDR3 totals 14 residues. The CDR3 DNA sequence: TGTGCCAGCTCAGCGGAGAGGATTAATGAAAAACTGTTTTTT. Residues: CASSAERINEKLFF.

Comment on this clonotype: Mismatch with germline at one junction end may stem from a read error. The chain joins TRBV28 to TRBJ2-1; D may be TRBD1 (6 bases). Germline CDR1 MDHEN, CDR2 SYDVKM. The length of the CDR3 is 15 residues. Here the CDR3 reads CASSSFGTSYNEQFF. CDR3 nucleotide sequence: TGTGCCAGCAGTTCATTCGGGACATCCTATAATGAGCAGTTCTTC.

In this sample, this clonotype turned up many times. The chain links TRBV4-1 to TRBJ2-2, with 7 bases matching TRBD2. This CDR3 comprises 15 residues. Germline V CDR1 and CDR2: MGHRA, YSYEKL. After removal of 1 base from V and 6 bases from J, the junction contained 5 bases not matched to a gene. The CDR3 sequence: CASSQGGLFSGELFF. Written as DNA, the CDR3 is TGCGCCAGCAGCCAAGGGGGACTATTCTCCGGGGAGCTGTTTTTT.

V and J are TRBV20-1 and TRBJ1-1; tentative D call: TRBD1 (5 bases). This CDR3 region has 13 residues. Germline V gene data show CDR1 as DFQATT and CDR2 as SNEGSKA (reference sequence). Trimming cost V 0 bases and J 4 bases, with 9 bases left between them. CDR3 loop: CSARDGGGTEAFF. DNA for the CDR3: TGCAGTGCTAGAGATGGGGGGGGCACTGAAGCTTTCTTT.

This clonotype was counted many times. The chain employs TRBV6-9 and TRBJ1-1; D may be TRBD1 (5 bases). CDR3 length: 14 amino acids. Looked up from germline, CDR1 is MNHGY and CDR2 is SVAAGI. V was pared by 4 bases and J by 6 bases, with 15 bases between. CDR3 DNA: TGTGCCAGCAGTTCAAGACCCGAAGGGGCTGAAGCTTTCTTT. Its translation: CASSSRPEGAEAFF.

J is TRBJ1-1 and V is TRBV7-9; 11 bases are shared with TRBD1. Unmatched junction bases numbered 4, after V lost 4 bases and J lost 6 bases. The length of the CDR3 is 14 residues. Germline CDR1 reads SEHNR; CDR2 reads FQNEAQ (reference sequence). Here the CDR3 DNA reads TGTGCCAGCAGCTGGGGACAGGGGGTTGCTGAAGCTTTCTTT. Protein: CASSWGQGVAEAFF.

This clonotype has a count of ten or more. The gene calls are TRBV7-2 and TRBJ2-1; TRBD2 aligns across 10 bases. The J call could be wrong; TRBJ2-5 is a better fit for the DNA end. Germline CDR1 and CDR2: SGHTA and FQGNSA. The CDR3 has 14 amino acids. This chain's CDR3 is CASSLLAGAETQYF. The CDR3 nucleotides are TGTGCCAGCAGCTTACTAGCGGGAGCTGAGACCCAGTACTTC.